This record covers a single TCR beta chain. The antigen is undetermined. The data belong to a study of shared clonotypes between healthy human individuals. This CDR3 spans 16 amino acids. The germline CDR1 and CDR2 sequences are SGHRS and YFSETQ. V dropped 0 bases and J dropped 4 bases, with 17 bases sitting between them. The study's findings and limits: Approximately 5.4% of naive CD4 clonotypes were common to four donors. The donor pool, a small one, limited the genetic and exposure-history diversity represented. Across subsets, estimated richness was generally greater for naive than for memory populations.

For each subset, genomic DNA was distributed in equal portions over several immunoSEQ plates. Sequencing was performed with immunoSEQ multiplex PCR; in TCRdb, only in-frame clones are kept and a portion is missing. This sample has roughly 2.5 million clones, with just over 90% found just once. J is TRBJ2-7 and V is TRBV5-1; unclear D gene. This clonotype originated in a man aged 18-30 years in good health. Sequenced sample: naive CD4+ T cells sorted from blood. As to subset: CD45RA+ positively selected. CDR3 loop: CASSLAGPHPAYEQYF. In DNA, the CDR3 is TGCGCCAGCAGCTTGGCCGGGCCCCACCCGGCATACGAGCAGTACTTC.